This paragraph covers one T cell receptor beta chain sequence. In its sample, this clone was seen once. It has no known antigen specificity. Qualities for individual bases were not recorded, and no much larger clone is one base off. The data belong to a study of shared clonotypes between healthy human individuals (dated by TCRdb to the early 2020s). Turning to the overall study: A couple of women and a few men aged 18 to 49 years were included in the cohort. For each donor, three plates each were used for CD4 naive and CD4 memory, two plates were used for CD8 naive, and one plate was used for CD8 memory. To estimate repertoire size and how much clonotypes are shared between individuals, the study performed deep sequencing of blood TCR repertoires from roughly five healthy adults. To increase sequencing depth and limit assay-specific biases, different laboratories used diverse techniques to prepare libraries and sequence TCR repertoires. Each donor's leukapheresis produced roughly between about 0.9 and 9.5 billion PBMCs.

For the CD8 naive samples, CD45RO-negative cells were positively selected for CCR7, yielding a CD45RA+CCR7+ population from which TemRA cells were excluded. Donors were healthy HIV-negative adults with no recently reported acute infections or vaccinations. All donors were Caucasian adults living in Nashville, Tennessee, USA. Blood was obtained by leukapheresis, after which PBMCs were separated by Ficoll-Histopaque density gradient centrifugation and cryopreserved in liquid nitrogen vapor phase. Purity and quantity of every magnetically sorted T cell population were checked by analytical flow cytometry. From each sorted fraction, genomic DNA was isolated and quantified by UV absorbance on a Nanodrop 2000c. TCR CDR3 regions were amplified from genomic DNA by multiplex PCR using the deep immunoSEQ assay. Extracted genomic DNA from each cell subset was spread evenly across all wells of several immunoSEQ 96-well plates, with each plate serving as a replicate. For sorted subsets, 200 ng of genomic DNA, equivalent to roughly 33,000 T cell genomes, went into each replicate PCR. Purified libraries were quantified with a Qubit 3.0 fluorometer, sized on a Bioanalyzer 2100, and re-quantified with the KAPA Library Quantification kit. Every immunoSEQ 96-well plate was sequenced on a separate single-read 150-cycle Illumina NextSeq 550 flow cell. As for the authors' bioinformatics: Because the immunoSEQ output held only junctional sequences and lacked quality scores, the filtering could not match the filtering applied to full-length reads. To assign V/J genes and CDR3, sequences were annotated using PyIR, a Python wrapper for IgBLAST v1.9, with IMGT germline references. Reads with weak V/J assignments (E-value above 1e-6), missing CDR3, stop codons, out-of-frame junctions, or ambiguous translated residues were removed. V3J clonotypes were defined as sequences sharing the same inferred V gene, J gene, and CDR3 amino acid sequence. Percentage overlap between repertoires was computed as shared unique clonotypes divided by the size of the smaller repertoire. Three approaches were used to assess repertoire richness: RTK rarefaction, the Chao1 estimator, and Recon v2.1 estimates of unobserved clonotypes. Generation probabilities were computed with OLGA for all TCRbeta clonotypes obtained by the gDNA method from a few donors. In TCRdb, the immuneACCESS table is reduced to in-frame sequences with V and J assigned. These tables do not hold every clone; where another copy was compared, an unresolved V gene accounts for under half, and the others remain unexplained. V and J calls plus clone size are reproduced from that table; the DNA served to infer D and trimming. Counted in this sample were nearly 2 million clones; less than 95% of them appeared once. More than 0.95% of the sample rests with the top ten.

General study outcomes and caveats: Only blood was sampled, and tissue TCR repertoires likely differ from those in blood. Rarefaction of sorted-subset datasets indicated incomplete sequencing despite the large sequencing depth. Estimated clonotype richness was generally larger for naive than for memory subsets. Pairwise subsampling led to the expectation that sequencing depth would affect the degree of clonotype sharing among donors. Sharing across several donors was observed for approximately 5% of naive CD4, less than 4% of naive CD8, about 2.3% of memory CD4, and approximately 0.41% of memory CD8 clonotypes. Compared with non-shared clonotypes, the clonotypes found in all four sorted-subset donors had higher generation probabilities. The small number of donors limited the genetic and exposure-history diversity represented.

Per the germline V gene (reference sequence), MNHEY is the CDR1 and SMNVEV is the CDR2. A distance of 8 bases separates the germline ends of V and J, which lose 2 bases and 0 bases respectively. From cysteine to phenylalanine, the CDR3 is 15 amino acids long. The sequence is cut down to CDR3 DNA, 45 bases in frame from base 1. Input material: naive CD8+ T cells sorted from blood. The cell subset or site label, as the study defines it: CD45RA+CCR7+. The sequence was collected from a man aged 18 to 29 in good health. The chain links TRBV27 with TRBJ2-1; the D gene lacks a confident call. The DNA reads TGTGCCAGCAGTTTAACAGATACCTCCTACAATGAGCAGTTCTTC. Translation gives CASSLTDTSYNEQFF.